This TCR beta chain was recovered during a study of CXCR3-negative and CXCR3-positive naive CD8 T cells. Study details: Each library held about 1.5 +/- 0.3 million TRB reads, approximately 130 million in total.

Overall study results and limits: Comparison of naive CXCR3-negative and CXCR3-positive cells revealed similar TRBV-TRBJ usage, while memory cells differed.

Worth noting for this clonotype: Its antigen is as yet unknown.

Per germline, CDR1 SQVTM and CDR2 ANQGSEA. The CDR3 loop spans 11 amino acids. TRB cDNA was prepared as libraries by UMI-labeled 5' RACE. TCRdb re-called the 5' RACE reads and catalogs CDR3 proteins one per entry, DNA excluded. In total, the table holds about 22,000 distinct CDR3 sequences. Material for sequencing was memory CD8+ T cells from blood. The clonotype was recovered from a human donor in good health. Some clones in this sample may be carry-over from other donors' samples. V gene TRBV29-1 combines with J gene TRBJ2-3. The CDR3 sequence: CSSLGTDTQYF.